The entry below gives a single T cell receptor (beta chain) sequence along with its context. The sample is drawn from a study of blood T cell repertoires in COVID-19. Overall study context: From T cells, B-cell-depleted T cells, or PBMCs came the material, which was cDNA or gDNA.

There are 13 residues in the CDR3. In germline, CDR1 is MNHEY, CDR2 SVGEGT. Trimming pared 5 bases from V and 5 bases from J, leaving 12 bases between. Measured with immunoSEQ multiplex PCR; TCRdb has only the in-frame clones, and not every one. The sample shows some 120,000 clones, roughly 91% of them seen only once. The source is a human donor with acute or convalescent COVID-19. The donor label of this sample is uncertain. V is TRBV6-2 or TRBV6-3 and J is TRBJ1-1, with D possibly matching TRBD1 (5 bases). Sequencing used peripheral blood. CDR3 nucleotide sequence: TGTGCCAGCAGTCCCTCGGGGGGGACTGAAGCTTTCTTT. Its translation is CASSPSGGTEAFF.